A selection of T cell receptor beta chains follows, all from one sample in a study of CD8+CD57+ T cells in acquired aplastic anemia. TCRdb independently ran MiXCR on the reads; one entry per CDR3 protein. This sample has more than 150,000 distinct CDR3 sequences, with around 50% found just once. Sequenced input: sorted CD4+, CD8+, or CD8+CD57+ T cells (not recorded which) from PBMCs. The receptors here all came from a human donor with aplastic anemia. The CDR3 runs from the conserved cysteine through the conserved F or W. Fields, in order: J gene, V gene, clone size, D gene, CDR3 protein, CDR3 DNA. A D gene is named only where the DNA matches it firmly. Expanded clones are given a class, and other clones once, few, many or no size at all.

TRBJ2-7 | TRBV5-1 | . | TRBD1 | CASSLVGRGQKLGYEQYF | TGCGCCAGCAGCTTGGTCGGCAGGGGACAGAAGTTGGGGTACGAGCAGTACTTC
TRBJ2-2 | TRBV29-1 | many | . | CSCPQGTSNTGELFF | TGCAGCTGCCCGCAGGGGACTTCGAACACCGGGGAGCTGTTTTTT
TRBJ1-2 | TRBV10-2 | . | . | CASSEVGEGRGYTF | TGCGCCAGCAGTGAGGTAGGGGAGGGTCGTGGCTACACCTTC
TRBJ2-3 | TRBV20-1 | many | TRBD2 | CSAPLAGRTDTQYF | TGCAGTGCCCCGCTAGCGGGCCGCACAGATACGCAGTATTTT
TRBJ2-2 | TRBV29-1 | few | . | CSVESGGNTGELFF | TGCAGCGTTGAAAGTGGCGGGAACACCGGGGAGCTGTTTTTT
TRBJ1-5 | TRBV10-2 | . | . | CVSTPGQGSNQPQHF | TGCGTCAGCACTCCAGGGCAGGGAAGCAATCAGCCCCAGCATTTT
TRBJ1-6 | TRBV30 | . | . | CAWSRVTTDSPLHF | TGTGCCTGGAGTAGGGTTACGACCGATTCACCCCTCCACTTT
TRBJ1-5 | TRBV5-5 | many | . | CASSFGQSYQPQHF | TGTGCCAGCAGCTTTGGACAGTCTTATCAGCCCCAGCATTTT
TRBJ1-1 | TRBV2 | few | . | CASSGAGYMNTEAFF | TGTGCCAGCAGTGGGGCAGGATACATGAACACTGAAGCTTTCTTT
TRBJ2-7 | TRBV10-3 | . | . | CAISQGHEQYF | TGTGCCATCAGTCAGGGGCACGAGCAGTACTTC
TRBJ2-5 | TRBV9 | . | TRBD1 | CASSVGDSVRETQYF | TGTGCCAGCAGCGTAGGGGACAGCGTCCGGGAGACCCAGTACTTC
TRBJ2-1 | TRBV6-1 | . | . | CASFSNNEQFF | TGTGCCAGCTTTTCTAACAATGAGCAGTTCTTC
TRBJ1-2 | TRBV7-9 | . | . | CASSGGGEGYTF | TGTGCCAGCAGCGGGGGCGGGGAGGGCTACACCTTC
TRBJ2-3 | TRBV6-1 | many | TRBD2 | CASNKGLLTDTQYF | TGTGCCAGCAATAAGGGACTACTCACAGATACGCAGTATTTT
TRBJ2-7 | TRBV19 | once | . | CASRARDLHYEQYF | TGTGCCAGTAGAGCCCGGGACCTACACTACGAGCAGTACTTC
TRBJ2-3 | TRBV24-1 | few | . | CATSGYSGDSTDTQYF | TGTGCCACCAGTGGCTATTCAGGGGATTCCACAGATACGCAGTATTTT
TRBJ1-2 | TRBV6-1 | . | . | CASPAGSNYGYTF | TGTGCCAGCCCGGCCGGATCGAACTATGGCTACACCTTC
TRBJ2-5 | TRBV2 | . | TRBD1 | CAVARQGTQETQYF | TGTGCCGTGGCGAGACAGGGGACCCAAGAGACCCAGTACTTC
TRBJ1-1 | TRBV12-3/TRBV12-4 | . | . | CASSFRPTNTEAFF | TGTGCCAGCAGTTTCAGACCAACGAACACTGAAGCTTTCTTT
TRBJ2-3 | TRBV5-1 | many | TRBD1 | CASRRDQGASDTQYF | TGCGCCAGCAGGAGAGACCAGGGGGCCTCAGATACGCAGTATTTT
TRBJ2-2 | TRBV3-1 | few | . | CASGGLSGANQELFF | TGTGCCAGCGGCGGCCTCTCCGGGGCTAACCAGGAGCTGTTTTTT
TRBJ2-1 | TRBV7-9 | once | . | CVSSQRDLEQFF | TGTGTCAGCAGCCAACGGGACCTCGAGCAGTTCTTC
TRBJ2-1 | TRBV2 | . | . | CASRYRHEQFF | TGTGCCAGCAGGTATCGTCATGAGCAGTTCTTC
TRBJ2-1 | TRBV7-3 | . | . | CASSWGQGGYNEQFF | TGTGCCAGCAGCTGGGGGCAGGGGGGCTACAATGAGCAGTTCTTC
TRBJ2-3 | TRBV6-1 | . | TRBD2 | CTSRSRGGPSTDTQYF | TGTACCAGCAGAAGTCGGGGGGGGCCGAGCACAGATACGCAGTATTTT
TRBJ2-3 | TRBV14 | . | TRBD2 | CASSQTDKLSGGAHTQYF | TGTGCCAGCAGCCAAACGGATAAGCTTAGCGGGGGGGCCCATACGCAGTATTTT
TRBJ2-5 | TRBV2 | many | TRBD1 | CASQADRDGRSETQYF | TGTGCCAGCCAGGCTGACAGGGATGGACGGTCGGAGACCCAGTACTTC
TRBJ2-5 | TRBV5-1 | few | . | CASSSYGETQYF | TGCGCCAGCAGCTCCTACGGGGAGACCCAGTACTTC
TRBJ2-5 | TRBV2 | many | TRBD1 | CAVPPPGDRETQYF | TGTGCCGTCCCACCCCCGGGGGACAGGGAGACCCAGTACTTC
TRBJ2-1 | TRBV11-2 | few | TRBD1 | CASSLGPGQGGNEQFF | TGTGCCAGCAGCTTAGGCCCTGGACAGGGTGGCAATGAGCAGTTCTTC
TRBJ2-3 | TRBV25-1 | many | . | CASSESPGRKAATDTQYF | TGTGCCAGCAGTGAATCCCCGGGACGTAAAGCCGCCACAGATACGCAGTATTTT
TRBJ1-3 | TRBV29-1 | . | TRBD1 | CSAQTGAGNTIYF | TGCAGCGCTCAGACAGGGGCCGGAAACACCATATATTTT
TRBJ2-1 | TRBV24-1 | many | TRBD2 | CATSDSLAGTYNEQFF | TGTGCCACCAGTGATTCCCTAGCGGGGACCTACAATGAGCAGTTCTTC
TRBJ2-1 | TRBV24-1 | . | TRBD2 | CATSEPSGGYNEQFF | TGTGCCACCAGTGAACCTAGCGGAGGTTACAATGAGCAGTTCTTC
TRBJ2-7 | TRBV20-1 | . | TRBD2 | CSAPGLRSFEQYF | TGCAGTGCCCCGGGACTACGCTCCTTCGAGCAGTACTTC
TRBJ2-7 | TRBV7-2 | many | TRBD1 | CASSRDRVNEQYF | TGTGCCAGCAGCCGGGACAGGGTCAACGAGCAGTACTTC
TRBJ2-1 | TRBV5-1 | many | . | CASKPSHRDEQFF | TGCGCCAGCAAACCGAGTCATAGGGATGAGCAGTTCTTC